The TCR beta chain under discussion was sequenced for a study of radiation and T cells in renal cell carcinoma. General study points: Top tumor clonotypes rose in blood 2 weeks post-radiation, then contracted.

Time point defined: blood 4 weeks post-SBRT, at nephrectomy. The sample's treatment: 15 Gy SBRT to primary tumor, nephrectomy 4 weeks later. Nephrectomy followed 15 Gy stereotactic body radiation by 4 weeks. On this clone: Its matching antigen is unknown.

This CDR3 spans 16 amino acids. CDR1 LNHDA and CDR2 SQIVND come from the germline V gene (reference sequence). V shed 7 bases and J shed 0 bases, with 16 bases lying between them. Sequencing used immunoSEQ multiplex PCR; TCRdb keeps in-frame clones, though not all of them. The sample holds approximately 85,000 clones, 70% to 90% seen once. The chain carries TRBV19 and TRBJ1-5, with D possibly TRBD1 on 6 matching bases. Sequences were derived from blood, sampled from a patient whose treatment included radiotherapy and nephrectomy. The receptor's source is a woman in her seventies with renal cell carcinoma. CDR3 sequence reads: CASTDLGGFSNQPQHF. For the CDR3, the DNA is TGTGCCAGTACTGACTTGGGGGGCTTTAGCAATCAGCCCCAGCATTTT.